A single sample is the source of the 29 T cell receptor beta chains below, sequenced in a study of regulatory T cells in long-lasting Graves disease. Time point of the sample: newly diagnosed GD, antithyroid drugs for less than 3 months. Generation of the TCR library employed RNA extracted from PBMCs. The authors built TCR beta libraries using iRepertoire HTBI primers and Arm-PCR of CDR3 regions. Each CDR3 protein gets one entry after TCRdb re-called the multiplex PCR reads with MiXCR. The sample shows some 490,000 distinct CDR3 sequences, approximately 12% of them seen only once. These records were also assigned to another study, of T cells in Graves' hyperthyroidism and ophthalmopathy.

The sample was peripheral blood mononuclear cells (PBMCs), taken at new diagnosis, from a patient treated with antithyroid drugs. These receptors all come from a woman aged 25 to 39 with Graves disease.

In its sample, this clonotype was seen a few times. J is TRBJ2-7 and V is TRBV6-1; D uncertain. Deletions cut 3 bases from V and 2 bases from J, with 14 bases between. The V gene's germline CDR1 is MNHNS and CDR2 SASEGT. This CDR3 has 15 residues. In nucleotides, the CDR3 is TGTGCCAGCAGTGACCGACCCTCTTCGGCCTACGAGCAGTACTTC. Its translation: CASSDRPSSAYEQYF.

This clonotype was picked up many times. The CDR3 DNA reads as TGCAGTGCTCACGGGAGGAACAATGAGCAGTTCTTC. Amino acids: CSAHGRNNEQFF. The chain uses TRBV20-1 and TRBJ2-1, with 7 bases lining up with TRBD2. The J segment lost 5 bases and the V segment lost 5 bases, leaving 3 bases of the junction unmatched. The CDR3 is made up of 12 amino acids. From germline, CDR1 is DFQATT and CDR2 SNEGSKA (reference sequence).

J is TRBJ1-5 and V is TRBV28; D not resolved. The V and J ends lost 5 bases and 4 bases respectively, with 12 bases between them. Germline lookup yields CDR1 MDHEN and CDR2 SYDVKM. This CDR3 has 14 amino acids. The CDR3 DNA reads as TGTGCCAGCAGTCTGTACCGGACTAATCAGCCCCAGCATTTT. Protein sequence: CASSLYRTNQPQHF.

This chain connects TRBV9 to TRBJ2-1; D gene uncertain. Deletions cut 2 bases from V and 9 bases from J, with 9 bases between. CDR1 is SGDLS and CDR2 is YYNGEE in the germline V gene. This CDR3 spans 12 amino acids. The CDR3 loop is CASSVEVGEQFF. The DNA of the CDR3 is TGTGCCAGCAGCGTCGAGGTAGGTGAGCAGTTCTTC.

Concerning this clonotype itself: It differs at one base from a far larger clone, so likely a read error. This chain's CDR3 is CASSGDGEETQYF. CDR3 nucleotides: TGTGCCAGCAGCGGGGACGGCGAGGAGACCCAGTACTTC. The chain couples TRBV28 to TRBJ2-5; either TRBD1 or TRBD2 may fit D (5 bases each). The CDR3 totals 13 residues. Germline V gene sequence: CDR1 MDHEN, CDR2 SYDVKM. V lost 6 bases and J lost 5, with 13 bases in between.

Ten or more counts support this clonotype. The chain carries TRBV28 and TRBJ1-6, with 7 bases lining up with TRBD1. The V gene end was trimmed by 8 bases and the J gene end by 9 bases; junction bases not matched to a gene: 10. Germline V gene sequence: CDR1 MDHEN, CDR2 SYDVKM. This CDR3 comprises 14 residues. The CDR3 loop is CASAATGILSPLHF. The CDR3 DNA reads TGTGCCAGCGCTGCGACAGGGATACTTTCACCCCTCCACTTT.

The chain carries TRBV5-1 and TRBJ2-5, with unresolved D. Between the trimmed V and J ends, which lost 0 bases and 5 bases, there was a span of 11 bases. The CDR3 has 14 amino acids. Per germline, CDR1 SGHRS and CDR2 YFSETQ. CDR3 sequence (DNA): TGCGCCAGCAGCTTGGGGGTCTCTAGGGAGACCCAGTACTTC. Protein sequence: CASSLGVSRETQYF.

The CDR3 spells CASSLVREDRVGQYF. Written as DNA, the CDR3 is TGTGCCAGCAGCTTAGTGCGGGAGGACCGAGTCGGGCAGTACTTC. V is TRBV7-2 and J is TRBJ2-7, with 8 bases identical to TRBD2. This CDR3 is 15 amino acids long. V shed 1 base and J 9 bases; nucleotides not matched to a gene: 11. The V gene's germline CDR1 is SGHTA and CDR2 FQGNSA.

V usage is TRBV7-2 and J usage is TRBJ1-1; 11 nucleotides agree with TRBD1. Germline CDR1 SGHTA, CDR2 FQGNSA. V gave up 1 base and J gave up 3 bases; unmatched junction bases: 10. The CDR3 totals 18 residues. The CDR3 DNA reads TGTGCCAGCAGCTTAGGAGGACAGGGGGCAGGCTCGGACACTGAAGCTTTCTTT. Its protein is CASSLGGQGAGSDTEAFF.

The chain has TRBV11-2 and TRBJ2-5, with a tentative D call TRBD1 (6 bases). Germline V gene data show CDR1 as SGHAT and CDR2 as FQNNGV. V lost 5 bases and J 4 bases, leaving 23 bases between the germline ends. The CDR3 sequence is 17 residues long. CDR3 nucleotide sequence: TGTGCCAGCAGCCCTATCCAAACGGCAAGGGGGACAGAGACCCAGTACTTC. As protein: CASSPIQTARGTETQYF.

This rearrangement joins TRBV29-1 to TRBJ1-1; D is possibly TRBD1 (6 bases). Between the trimmed V and J ends, which lost 4 bases and 0 bases, there was a span of 15 bases. In germline, CDR1 is SQVTM, CDR2 ANQGSEA. This CDR3 is built from 15 residues. Here the CDR3 reads CSVAEGGGLNTEAFF. The CDR3 DNA follows: TGCAGCGTTGCCGAGGGAGGGGGACTGAACACTGAAGCTTTCTTT.

In its sample, this clonotype was seen a few times. The rearrangement uses TRBV7-3 and TRBJ2-3, with a possible D match to TRBD2 (5 bases). The CDR3 has 14 amino acids. Between the trimmed V and J ends, which lost 0 bases and 2 bases, there was a span of 6 bases. The germline CDR1 and CDR2 sequences are SGHTA and FQGTGA. In nucleotides, the CDR3 is TGTGCCAGCAGCTTAACCGGGGACACAGATACGCAGTATTTT. This codes for CASSLTGDTDTQYF.

The chain links TRBV4-3 to TRBJ2-4; tentatively, D is TRBD1 (5 bases). V shed 0 bases and J shed 2 bases, with 20 bases lying between them. The CDR3 is 19 residues long. CDR1 and CDR2 (germline): LGHNA, YSLEER. The CDR3 DNA is TGCGCCAGCAGCCAAGATTGGGTAAAAACAGGAGTACCCAAAAACATTCAGTACTTC. Protein product: CASSQDWVKTGVPKNIQYF.

Of note for this clonotype: A much larger clonotype is one base distant, so this may be a read error. The V and J genes are TRBV3-1 and TRBJ1-3; D not resolved. This CDR3 region has 13 residues. The germline CDR1 and CDR2 sequences are LGHDT and YNNKEL (reference sequence). CDR3 nucleotide sequence: TGTGCCAGCAACCAAGTGGGTGGAAACACCATATATTTT. Its protein product is CASNQVGGNTIYF.

This clonotype was seen ten or more times. The chain combines TRBV28 with TRBJ2-2; no clear D. This CDR3 has 14 amino acids. Germline lookup yields CDR1 MDHEN and CDR2 SYDVKM. Trimming took off 5 bases at V and 4 bases at J, with 11 bases between the two ends. CDR3 coding DNA: TGTGCCAGCAGTCCGGAATTCCCCACCGGGGAGCTGTTTTTT. Its protein is CASSPEFPTGELFF.

Ten or more counts support this clonotype. This sequence joins TRBV28 and TRBJ2-5; 7 bases are shared with TRBD2. The J segment lost 5 bases and the V segment lost 3 bases, leaving 9 bases of the junction unmatched. Germline CDR1 and CDR2: MDHEN and SYDVKM. CDR3 length equals 15 residues. The CDR3 is CASSFSVREQETQYF. The DNA for the CDR3 is TGTGCCAGCAGTTTTTCGGTGCGGGAGCAGGAGACCCAGTACTTC.

The chain links TRBV11-1 to TRBJ2-3; no definite D call. CDR1 and CDR2 (germline): SGHAT, FQDESV (reference sequence). The length of the CDR3 is 12 residues. With 3 bases removed from V and 4 bases from J, the gap between germline ends came to 5 bases. CDR3 residues: CASSLTPDTQYF. In DNA, the CDR3 is TGTGCCAGCAGCTTGACTCCAGATACGCAGTATTTT.

The table lists this clonotype with many counts. The chain carries TRBV7-2 and TRBJ2-5; 11 bases are a match to TRBD2. With 3 bases clipped from V and 2 bases from J, the junction kept 5 bases outside the gene matches. The germline V gene encodes CDR1 SGHTA and CDR2 FQGNSA. The CDR3 length is 16 residues. DNA for the CDR3: TGTGCCAGCAGCTTCAGACTAGCGGGGTCACAAGAGACCCAGTACTTC. Translated: CASSFRLAGSQETQYF.

There are many counts of this clonotype. V and J are TRBV19 and TRBJ1-4; no firm D call. The V and J ends lost 3 bases and 7 bases respectively, with 12 bases between them. From germline, CDR1 is LNHDA and CDR2 SQIVND (reference sequence). This CDR3 is built from 14 residues. DNA for the CDR3: TGTGCCAGTAGTATGCGGGCTCGCGGTGAAAAACTGTTTTTT. Its protein product is CASSMRARGEKLFF.

This clonotype was observed many times. The rearrangement joins TRBV7-9 to TRBJ1-2; D uncertain. The CDR3 is 14 residues long. The V end lost 4 bases, the J end lost 4 bases, and 13 bases lay between the germline ends. The germline gives CDR1 SEHNR, CDR2 FQNEAQ (reference sequence). CDR3 nucleotides: TGTGCCAGCAGCTCCAACGAGGGAAGCTATGGCTACACCTTC. It is translated as CASSSNEGSYGYTF.

This clonotype has just a few counts. The V gene is TRBV20-1, the J gene TRBJ2-1; the D gene is possibly TRBD2 (6 bases). V was pared by 1 base and J by 8 bases, with 18 bases between. CDR3 length equals 15 residues. Germline V gene data show CDR1 as DFQATT and CDR2 as SNEGSKA (reference sequence). CDR3 sequence: CSARVASREFDEQFF. The DNA for the CDR3 is TGCAGTGCTAGAGTTGCTAGTCGGGAGTTTGATGAGCAGTTCTTC.

This clonotype was recorded at least ten times. V is TRBV7-2 and J is TRBJ1-4, with TRBD1 as a possible D gene (6 bases). The length of the CDR3 is 15 residues. In germline, CDR1 is SGHTA, CDR2 FQGNSA. V lost 4 bases and J lost 5, with 14 bases in between. Written as DNA, the CDR3 is TGTGCCAGCAGCTCACAAGGGGGGGGGAATGAAAAACTGTTTTTT. This encodes CASSSQGGGNEKLFF.

This clonotype was detected many times. This chain joins TRBV28 and TRBJ1-2; 11 nucleotides match TRBD1. V lost 6 bases to trimming and J lost 6 bases; unmatched junction nucleotides: 3. The CDR3 has 13 residues. CDR1 and CDR2 from the germline V gene are MDHEN and SYDVKM. The CDR3 here is CASRDRGRDGYTF. The CDR3, as DNA: TGTGCCAGCAGGGACAGGGGGCGCGATGGCTACACCTTC.

This clonotype has at least ten counts. J is TRBJ1-1 and V is TRBV7-9; D gene uncertain. V dropped 3 bases and J dropped 1 base, with 6 bases sitting between them. Germline V gene data show CDR1 as SEHNR and CDR2 as FQNEAQ (reference sequence). This CDR3 region has 13 residues. Written as DNA, the CDR3 is TGTGCCAGCAGCTTTTCTCAGAACACTGAAGCTTTCTTT. It codes for CASSFSQNTEAFF.

This clonotype appeared many times. V is TRBV3-1 and J is TRBJ2-5; TRBD1 matches at 8 bases. Trimming cost V 4 bases and J 4 bases; bases outside gene matches: 8. Germline V gene sequence: CDR1 LGHDT, CDR2 YNNKEL (reference sequence). The CDR3 has 15 residues. CDR3 nucleotides: TGTGCCAGCAGCCCCCGGGACAGGATGGGAGAGACCCAGTACTTC. Its protein is CASSPRDRMGETQYF.

This clonotype has a handful of counts. The rearrangement uses TRBV5-5 and TRBJ2-2; D call uncertain. Germline loops: CDR1 SGHKS, CDR2 YYEKEE (reference sequence). V dropped 1 base and J dropped 3 bases, with 10 bases sitting between them. The CDR3 covers 15 residues. The CDR3 nucleotides read TGTGCCAGCAGCTTGTATGACTGGTACACCGGGGAGCTGTTTTTT. Encoded protein: CASSLYDWYTGELFF.

This rearrangement joins TRBV7-9 to TRBJ2-5; the D gene is possibly TRBD1 (7 bases). The CDR3 contains 18 residues. Deletions cut 2 bases from V and 5 bases from J, with 24 bases between. Germline loops: CDR1 SEHNR, CDR2 FQNEAQ (reference sequence). The CDR3 protein is CASSLLPAGQPRGETQYF. The CDR3 DNA is TGTGCCAGCAGCTTACTCCCCGCGGGACAGCCGAGGGGGGAGACCCAGTACTTC.

Ten or more counts support this clonotype. The chain employs TRBV7-8 and TRBJ2-5, with 8 bases lining up with TRBD1. Trimming cost V 5 bases and J 1 base; bases outside gene matches: 12. The CDR3 has 17 amino acids. Germline lookup yields CDR1 SGHVS and CDR2 FQNEAQ. The CDR3 here is CASSHLGAGGPQETQYF. In DNA, the CDR3 is TGTGCCAGCAGCCATCTGGGGGCAGGGGGCCCCCAAGAGACCCAGTACTTC.

This clonotype was picked up many times. This chain joins TRBV11-2 and TRBJ2-7; TRBD1 matches at 9 bases. Germline V lookup: CDR1 SGHAT, CDR2 FQNNGV. This CDR3 spans 15 amino acids. V lost 2 bases to trimming and J lost 6 bases; unmatched junction nucleotides: 8. The CDR3 DNA reads TGTGCCAGCAGCTTAAGCCGGGACAGGGTCACCGAGCAGTACTTC. Residues: CASSLSRDRVTEQYF.